Listed below are T cell receptor beta chains from one sample, sequenced in a study of cytomegalovirus exposure and HLA in healthy donors. TCRdb's copy holds only in-frame clones and misses some; the assay was immunoSEQ multiplex PCR. The sample lists 200,000 to 250,000 clones; approximately 80% were seen once. What was sequenced was PBMCs. The receptors originated from a male donor in good health and CMV-seronegative. CDR3s include the opening cysteine and the closing phenylalanine or tryptophan. The order of the fields is J gene, V gene, CDR3 protein.

j_gene: TRBJ1-4
v_gene: TRBV21-1
CDR3aa: CASSKTGEGTGANEKLFF

j_gene: TRBJ2-2
v_gene: TRBV5-1
CDR3aa: CASSDSANTGELFF

j_gene: TRBJ2-7
v_gene: TRBV29-1
CDR3aa: CSVGGAGVTYEQYF

j_gene: TRBJ1-2
v_gene: TRBV5-1
CDR3aa: CASSPRAGGSGYTF

j_gene: TRBJ1-1
v_gene: TRBV11-3
CDR3aa: CASSFGGQMATEAFF

j_gene: TRBJ1-2
v_gene: TRBV1
CDR3aa: CTSSLKFPNRAGNYGYTF

j_gene: TRBJ2-7
v_gene: TRBV5-1
CDR3aa: CASSRSATGKSYEQYF

j_gene: TRBJ1-1
v_gene: TRBV5-1
CDR3aa: CASRGGTVNLMDTEAFF

j_gene: TRBJ2-5
v_gene: TRBV7-7
CDR3aa: CASSNNGPPEEETQYF

j_gene: TRBJ1-2
v_gene: TRBV11-2
CDR3aa: CASSFTGGGYGYTF

j_gene: TRBJ2-1
v_gene: TRBV9
CDR3aa: CASSVAGGRINNEQFF

j_gene: TRBJ2-1
v_gene: TRBV14
CDR3aa: CASSQDIVRAGGPLVF

j_gene: TRBJ1-3
v_gene: TRBV2
CDR3aa: CASRGENTIYF

j_gene: NA
v_gene: TRBV7-9
CDR3aa: CASSLSASGPYEQYF

j_gene: TRBJ2-3
v_gene: TRBV9
CDR3aa: CASSVSGREDTQYF

j_gene: TRBJ2-7
v_gene: TRBV19
CDR3aa: CASSRLTGTSGYEQYF

j_gene: TRBJ1-2
v_gene: TRBV20-1
CDR3aa: CSATQGGGYTF

j_gene: TRBJ2-2
v_gene: TRBV9
CDR3aa: CASSVGGQGAGTGELFF

j_gene: TRBJ1-1
v_gene: TRBV18
CDR3aa: CASSPSWTGQAFF

j_gene: NA
v_gene: TRBV19
CDR3aa: CASSVGRGRNTHEQYF

j_gene: TRBJ1-1
v_gene: TRBV6-5
CDR3aa: CASSYRTRGEAFF

j_gene: TRBJ2-1
v_gene: TRBV13
CDR3aa: CASSLGRGLAGYNEQFF

j_gene: TRBJ1-3
v_gene: TRBV7-8
CDR3aa: CASSLAWFRGRNTIYF

j_gene: TRBJ2-1
v_gene: TRBV7-9
CDR3aa: CASSERGSSYNEQFF

j_gene: TRBJ1-5
v_gene: TRBV11-2
CDR3aa: CASSSTGDSNQPQHF

j_gene: TRBJ1-2
v_gene: TRBV5-1
CDR3aa: CASSLDGVRDGYTF

j_gene: TRBJ2-3
v_gene: TRBV18
CDR3aa: CASSPAGGTDTQYF

j_gene: TRBJ2-2
v_gene: TRBV9
CDR3aa: CASTEGALTGELFF

j_gene: TRBJ2-5
v_gene: TRBV2
CDR3aa: CASSGSGAGETQYF

j_gene: TRBJ2-6
v_gene: TRBV5-1
CDR3aa: CASSPNVGANVLTF

j_gene: TRBJ2-1
v_gene: TRBV6-6
CDR3aa: CASSYSRGNNEQFF

j_gene: TRBJ1-4
v_gene: TRBV6-5
CDR3aa: CASSPWTGGGKLFF

j_gene: TRBJ2-7
v_gene: TRBV27
CDR3aa: CASSPFASGRAGYEQYF

j_gene: TRBJ2-7
v_gene: TRBV15
CDR3aa: CATSRSGQRGDYEQYF

j_gene: TRBJ2-1
v_gene: TRBV10-3
CDR3aa: CAIGAGEVNEQFF

j_gene: TRBJ2-2
v_gene: TRBV2
CDR3aa: CATSPRGANTGELFF

j_gene: TRBJ2-3
v_gene: TRBV5-8
CDR3aa: CASSWGQGARVDTQYF

j_gene: TRBJ2-3
v_gene: TRBV30
CDR3aa: CAWSPSLIAGVTDTQYF

j_gene: TRBJ2-1
v_gene: TRBV7-3
CDR3aa: CASSLRGSGRWRYNEQFF

j_gene: TRBJ2-7
v_gene: TRBV4-1
CDR3aa: CASSHVGTSGRSSYEQYF

j_gene: TRBJ2-3
v_gene: TRBV2
CDR3aa: CASSPTSAFTDTQYF

j_gene: TRBJ2-3
v_gene: TRBV7-3
CDR3aa: CASSPESTDTQYF

j_gene: TRBJ2-3
v_gene: TRBV15
CDR3aa: CATSSQTDRGRRDTQYF

j_gene: TRBJ2-7
v_gene: TRBV7-6
CDR3aa: CASSDQRGSSSYEQYF

j_gene: TRBJ1-3
v_gene: TRBV30
CDR3aa: CAWSAEDRAGNTIYF